The 25 T cell receptor beta chains presented below share a single source sample, sequenced in a study of technical replicates of blood from a few donors. Clones were sequenced by immunoSEQ multiplex PCR, and TCRdb holds only the in-frame ones, with some missing. Here the sample spans about 59,000 clones, 93% being singletons. Sequencing was carried out using PBMCs. The source of these receptors is a human donor in good health. Some clones in this sample may be carry-over from other donors' samples.

CDR3 in amino acids: CASSLGDGGRVYGYTF. The CDR3 DNA is TGTGCCAGCAGCTTAGGTGATGGGGGCAGGGTGTATGGCTACACCTTC. J is TRBJ1-2 and V is TRBV7-9; D is perhaps TRBD1 (6 bases). The CDR3 spans 16 residues. Germline V gives CDR1 SEHNR, CDR2 FQNEAQ (reference sequence). V was cut by 1 base and J by 5 bases, with 17 bases left in between. Variable domain in full (rest from reference TRBV7-9 and TRBJ1-2): DTGVSQNPRHKITKRGQNVTFRCDPISEHNRLYWYRQTLGQGPEFLTYFQNEAQLEKSRLLSDRFSAERPKGSFSTLEIQRTEQGDSAMYLCASSLGDGGRVYGYTFGSGTRLTVV.

The genes are TRBV29-1 and TRBJ2-7; D call uncertain. The CDR3 has 12 amino acids. Germline V gene data show CDR1 as SQVTM and CDR2 as ANQGSEA. Trimming left V 2 bases short and J 3 bases short, with 8 bases between. The CDR3 DNA reads as TGCAGCGTTGAAACCGACAACTACGAGCAGTACTTC. Its protein is CSVETDNYEQYF.

This chain uses TRBV21-1 with TRBJ2-7; the D call TRBD2 from the table was never checked on the DNA. TRBV21-1 counts as a pseudogene. CDR3 size: 14 residues. CDR3 in DNA: TGTGCCAGCAATCTGGCTAGCGGGAGCCACGAGCAGTACTTC. Residues: CASNLASGSHEQYF.

This chain uses TRBV6-5 with TRBJ1-4; TRBD1 might be the D (6 bases). The germline V and J ends were trimmed by 6 bases and 7 bases, with 18 bases remaining between them. Germline CDR1 is MNHEY and CDR2 is SVGAGI. The CDR3 runs 15 residues. The CDR3 DNA reads TGTGCCAGCAGCCCCCGAGGGGGTTGGGGTGAAAAACTGTTTTTT. Translating gives CASSPRGGWGEKLFF.

The chain is built from TRBV19 and TRBJ1-2; possibly TRBD1 for D (6 bases). Germline V CDR1 and CDR2: LNHDA, SQIVND (reference sequence). This CDR3 contains 11 residues. The CDR3 here is CGTASNYGYTF. As DNA, the CDR3 is TGTGGGACAGCTTCGAACTATGGCTACACCTTC.

V is TRBV6-4 and J is TRBJ2-3; 10 bases map to TRBD2. The CDR3 totals 16 residues. V trimming: 6 bases; J trimming: 3 bases; junction bases outside the gene matches: 9. Germline values: CDR1 MRHNA, CDR2 SNTAGT. The CDR3 DNA reads as TGTGCCAGCAGGCCCACTAGCGGGGTAGGTACAGATACGCAGTATTTT. Translating gives CASRPTSGVGTDTQYF.

CDR3 amino acids: CATSREYVRLSTDTQYF. CDR3 DNA: TGTGCCACCAGCAGAGAATATGTGCGACTGAGCACAGATACGCAGTATTTT. The chain employs TRBV15 and TRBJ2-3; D uncertain. CDR3 length: 17 amino acids. Trimming removed 0 bases at V and 0 bases at J, with 13 bases between. The germline V gene encodes CDR1 LNHNV and CDR2 YYDKDF (reference sequence).

The CDR3, as DNA: TGTGCCAGCAGCCGAGCCGGAGGTACGGACTCACCCCTCCACTTT. Amino acid sequence: CASSRAGGTDSPLHF. The chain carries TRBV5-4 and TRBJ1-6; D gene uncertain. This CDR3 contains 15 residues. V lost 4 bases, J lost 10 bases, and 18 bases lay in between. Looked up from germline, CDR1 is SGHNT and CDR2 is YYREEE (reference sequence).

This chain uses TRBV5-3 with TRBJ1-2; tentative D call: TRBD1 (6 bases). TRBV5-3 is an ORF; its function is uncertain. Trimming removed 4 bases at V and 1 base at J, with 11 bases between. CDR3 length equals 14 residues. The CDR3 reads CARSRTDFNYGYTF. The CDR3, as DNA: TGTGCCAGAAGCCGGACAGATTTTAACTATGGCTACACCTTC.

The V gene is TRBV27, the J gene TRBJ2-6, with a possible D match to TRBD1 (6 bases). Per the germline V gene, CDR1 is MNHEY and CDR2 is SMNVEV (reference sequence). This CDR3 region has 17 residues. The V end lost 3 bases, the J end lost 0 bases, and 12 bases lay between the germline ends. CDR3 sequence: CASSFRTALSGANVLTF. The DNA of the CDR3 is TGTGCCAGCAGTTTTAGGACAGCGCTCTCTGGGGCCAACGTCCTGACTTTC.

The chain couples TRBV19 to TRBJ2-7; D is perhaps TRBD2 (6 bases). This CDR3 contains 13 residues. Germline V gene sequence: CDR1 LNHDA, CDR2 SQIVND (reference sequence). V lost 5 bases, J lost 0 bases, and 8 bases lay in between. CDR3 DNA sequence: TGTGCCAGTAGTCTCGGGGGCTCCTACGAGCAGTACTTC. Translation gives CASSLGGSYEQYF.

The chain links TRBV7-2 to TRBJ1-5, with D perhaps TRBD1 (6 bases). The CDR3 runs 15 residues. The ends were cut back, 7 bases at V and 0 bases at J, with 13 bases in the middle. Looked up from germline, CDR1 is SGHTA and CDR2 is FQGNSA. As DNA, the CDR3 is TGTGCCAGCACCCCCTGGGGGCCTAGCAATCAGCCCCAGCATTTT. Its translation: CASTPWGPSNQPQHF. Full variable domain (missing parts from reference TRBV7-2 and TRBJ1-5): GAGVSQSPSNKVTEKGKDVELRCDPISGHTALYWYRQSLGQGLEFLIYFQGNSAPDKSGLPSDRFSAERTGGSVSTLTIQRTQQEDSAVYLCASTPWGPSNQPQHFGDGTRLSIL.

The CDR3 coding sequence is TGCGCCAGCAGCCAAGCTAGGGAGCTGTTTTTT. It specifies CASSQARELFF. The J gene is TRBJ2-2, the V gene TRBV4-1; unclear D gene. The V end lost 1 base, the J end lost 9 bases, and 3 bases lay between the germline ends. The CDR3 is 11 residues long. Germline V CDR1 and CDR2: MGHRA, YSYEKL.

The rearrangement uses TRBV14 and TRBJ1-2, with TRBD1 as a possible D gene (5 bases). The germline V gene has CDR1 SGHDN and CDR2 FVKESK. The CDR3 length is 15 residues. The V and J ends lost 4 bases and 8 bases respectively, with 20 bases between them. The CDR3 DNA reads as TGTGCCAGCAGCCTTCTGCAGGGCGGCGATCCAGGCTACACCTTC. It codes for CASSLLQGGDPGYTF. Full variable domain (missing parts from reference TRBV14 and TRBJ1-2): EAGVTQFPSHSVIEKGQTVTLRCDPISGHDNLYWYRRVMGKEIKFLLHFVKESKQDESGMPNNRFLAERTGGTYSTLKVQPAELEDSGVYFCASSLLQGGDPGYTFGSGTRLTVV.

The DNA for the CDR3 is TGTGCCAGCAGTTATTTGGGACTGCGTCGTGGCTACACCTTC. Its protein product is CASSYLGLRRGYTF. V gene TRBV6-5 combines with J gene TRBJ1-2; the D gene is possibly TRBD1 (5 bases). The ends were cut back, 3 bases at V and 7 bases at J, with 15 bases in the middle. Germline assignment: CDR1 MNHEY and CDR2 SVGAGI. The CDR3 loop spans 14 amino acids.

This chain joins TRBV15 and TRBJ2-5; D possibly corresponds to TRBD2 (5 bases). CDR1 and CDR2 (germline): LNHNV, YYDKDF (reference sequence). V was clipped by 1 base and J by 5 bases, with 14 bases between them. The CDR3 length is 15 residues. The CDR3 reads CATSRGGMDRETQYF. The DNA of the CDR3 is TGTGCCACCAGCAGAGGAGGGATGGATAGGGAGACCCAGTACTTC.

The chain is built from TRBV29-1 and TRBJ1-1, with 9 bases matching TRBD1. The CDR3 is made up of 14 amino acids. V lost 5 bases, J lost 10 bases, and 14 bases stayed unmatched. Germline assignment: CDR1 SQVTM and CDR2 ANQGSEA. This chain's CDR3 is CSVLLTGGPSGAFF. CDR3 DNA sequence: TGCAGCGTTCTATTAACAGGGGGCCCAAGTGGAGCTTTCTTT. Using reference TRBV29-1 and TRBJ1-1 for the parts outside the CDR3, the full variable domain is SAVISQKPSRDICQRGTSLTIQCQVDSQVTMMFWYRQQPGQSLTLIATANQGSEATYESGFVIDKFPISRPNLTFSTLTVSNMSPEDSSIYLCSVLLTGGPSGAFFGQGTRLTVV.

V is TRBV19 and J is TRBJ1-2; D not resolved. The CDR3 spans 14 residues. Germline CDR1 LNHDA, CDR2 SQIVND (reference sequence). Trimming removed 6 bases from V and 4 bases from J, with 15 bases in between. The CDR3 loop reads CASSHPRAGYGYTF. The CDR3 nucleotides are TGTGCCAGTAGCCACCCCCGGGCGGGCTATGGCTACACCTTC.

The genes are TRBV7-9 and TRBJ2-1, with 10 bases matching TRBD2. This CDR3 contains 15 residues. Germline values: CDR1 SEHNR, CDR2 FQNEAQ (reference sequence). V gave up 6 bases and J gave up 3 bases; unmatched junction bases: 5. CDR3 sequence (DNA): TGTGCCAGCAGTCCTACTAGCGGGAACTACAATGAGCAGTTCTTC. Translated: CASSPTSGNYNEQFF.

The CDR3 here is CASTSGLGGQETQYF. The CDR3 DNA is TGTGCCAGCACTAGCGGACTAGGGGGGCAAGAGACCCAGTACTTC. This sequence joins TRBV2 and TRBJ2-5; perhaps TRBD2 as D (7 bases). The CDR3 runs to 15 residues. The germline CDR1 and CDR2 sequences are SNHLY and FYNNEI. Trimming pared 7 bases from V and 2 bases from J, leaving 17 bases between.

The DNA for the CDR3 is TGTGCCAGCAGTTCGGACAGGGGGTGGGGACTGTTTTTT. Translating it yields CASSSDRGWGLFF. The rearrangement uses TRBV6-6 and TRBJ1-4; TRBD1 agrees at 10 bases. Germline V gene lookup returns CDR1 MNHNY and CDR2 SVGAGI (reference sequence). This CDR3 region has 13 residues. J was trimmed by 13 bases and V by 4 bases; bases with no gene match: 6.

This chain connects TRBV7-2 to TRBJ2-1; D might be TRBD1 (6 bases). This CDR3 has 14 residues. The V gene lost 4 bases and the J gene lost 5 bases, with 12 bases spanning the gap. Germline CDR1 SGHTA, CDR2 FQGNSA. The CDR3 protein is CASSSRGGDNEQFF. The CDR3 DNA reads TGTGCCAGCAGCTCCCGTGGGGGCGACAATGAGCAGTTCTTC.

This chain joins TRBV7-2 and TRBJ2-5; 11 positions match TRBD1. V lost 5 bases and J lost 2; bases outside the gene matches: 7. The CDR3 totals 16 residues. Looked up from germline, CDR1 is SGHTA and CDR2 is FQGNSA. The CDR3 region is CASSKIRDRGQETQYF. In nucleotides, the CDR3 is TGTGCCAGCAGCAAAATCCGGGACAGGGGGCAAGAGACCCAGTACTTC.

The chain links TRBV7-3 to TRBJ2-5; 9 bases are a match to TRBD2. The CDR3 runs to 16 residues. Germline CDR1 is SGHTA and CDR2 is FQGTGA. Losses at the gene ends were 5 bases for V and 4 bases for J; bases not matched to a gene: 11. The CDR3 spells CASSAPQREVPETQYF. The DNA for the CDR3 is TGTGCCAGCAGCGCCCCCCAGCGGGAGGTTCCAGAGACCCAGTACTTC.

This chain links TRBV5-1 with TRBJ2-1; possibly TRBD1 for D (6 bases). V was clipped by 4 bases and J by 14 bases, with 16 bases between them. The CDR3 is 12 residues long. The germline gives CDR1 SGHRS, CDR2 YFSETQ. The CDR3 DNA sequence: TGCGCCAGCAGCGCGAATACAGGGTTGGAGTTCTTC. Translated, it gives CASSANTGLEFF. Variable domain in full (rest from reference TRBV5-1 and TRBJ2-1): KAGVTQTPRYLIKTRGQQVTLSCSPISGHRSVSWYQQTPGQGLQFLFEYFSETQRNKGNFPGRFSGRQFSNSRSEMNVSTLELGDSALYLCASSANTGLEFFGPGTRLTVL.